Sequencing of this T cell receptor (beta chain) was carried out in a study of T cell responses to AZD1222 COVID-19 vaccine. Study-level points and caveats: At 160-218 and 743-854, vaccine-associated CD4 TCRs were dominant, and they spanned spike.

Trimming stripped 4 bases from V and 8 bases from J, with 8 bases between. The CDR3 has 11 amino acids. CDR1 is MDHEN, CDR2 SYDVKM, per germline. About this clone: The antigen is undetermined.

TCRdb's table, derived via immunoSEQ multiplex PCR, lists solely in-frame clones and lacks some. The sample has around 180,000 clones; 94% are singletons. The chain carries TRBV28 and TRBJ1-2; D call uncertain. This sequence originates from an adult in good health. Sequenced material: peripheral blood, taken on day 0 of AZD1222 vaccination. The CDR3 sequence is CASSWKGGYTF. The CDR3 region has the DNA TGTGCCAGCAGTTGGAAGGGAGGCTACACCTTC.